This passage covers 20 T cell receptor beta chains from one sample sequenced in a study of blood T cell repertoires in COVID-19 (dated by TCRdb to 2018 to 2021). The library was obtained by the immunoSEQ multiplex PCR assay. This is the immuneACCESS table as TCRdb keeps it, with only in-frame sequences that have V and J called. A part of the clones is gone; compared with another copy, unresolved V genes explain less than half, and the rest is unexplained. The sample data list some 250,000 clones, and more than 85% of these were observed just once. The ten largest account for 5.2% of the sample. Sequenced sample: peripheral blood. The source is a woman aged 55-69 years with COVID-19, enrolled during active disease.

This rearrangement joins TRBV6-6 to TRBJ1-1; possibly TRBD1 for D (6 bases). The germline gives CDR1 MNHNY, CDR2 SVGAGI (reference sequence). The CDR3 totals 15 residues. Trimming pared 6 bases from V and 4 bases from J, leaving 18 bases between. The CDR3 sequence is CASSLTGLSGTEAFF. CDR3 nucleotides: TGTGCCAGCAGCCTTACAGGGCTTTCGGGCACTGAAGCTTTCTTT.

The rearrangement links TRBV2 to TRBJ1-2; no clear D. This CDR3 contains 15 residues. The germline CDR1 and CDR2 sequences are SNHLY and FYNNEI. Trimming removed 4 bases at V and 4 bases at J, with 16 bases between. The CDR3, as DNA: TGTGCCAGCAGTGTAAAAATTGAGTCTCCCTATGGCTACACCTTC. Translation: CASSVKIESPYGYTF.

This clone occurred once. V gene TRBV4-1 combines with J gene TRBJ2-5, with D perhaps matching TRBD2 (6 bases). The CDR3 has 15 residues. The V gene lost 1 base and the J gene lost 1 base, with 10 bases spanning the gap. Germline V gene lookup returns CDR1 MGHRA and CDR2 YSYEKL. The CDR3 loop reads CASSQVREPQETQYF. The CDR3 DNA reads as TGCGCCAGCAGCCAAGTGCGGGAACCCCAAGAGACCCAGTACTTC.

A single count supports this clone. The V call is TRBV7-2, the J call TRBJ2-3, with 8 bases identical to TRBD1. The V segment lost 3 bases and the J segment 5 bases; nucleotides outside the gene matches: 7. In germline, CDR1 is SGHTA, CDR2 FQGNSA. The CDR3 extends over 15 amino acids. CDR3 sequence: CASSFSSGTGDTQYF. CDR3 DNA: TGTGCCAGCAGCTTTAGTTCCGGGACAGGAGATACGCAGTATTTT. Variable domain in full (rest from reference TRBV7-2 and TRBJ2-3): GAGVSQSPSNKVTEKGKDVELRCDPISGHTALYWYRQSLGQGLEFLIYFQGNSAPDKSGLPSDRFSAERTGGSVSTLTIQRTQQEDSAVYLCASSFSSGTGDTQYFGPGTRLTVL.

This chain links TRBV18 with TRBJ1-3; D is unclear. CDR1 and CDR2 (germline): KGHSH, LQKENI. This CDR3 region has 15 residues. Deletions cut 2 bases from V and 0 bases from J, with 8 bases between. The CDR3 region has the DNA TGTGCCAGCTCACCAGACACATACTCTGGAAACACCATATATTTT. It encodes CASSPDTYSGNTIYF.

The gene calls are TRBV15 and TRBJ2-7; weak D call: TRBD1 (5 bases). From germline, CDR1 is LNHNV and CDR2 YYDKDF (reference sequence). This CDR3 spans 14 amino acids. The germline V and J ends were trimmed by 5 bases and 3 bases, with 14 bases remaining between them. CDR3 in amino acids: CATSGLDKYYEQYF. DNA for the CDR3: TGTGCCACCAGCGGGCTGGACAAATACTACGAGCAGTACTTC.

The DNA of the CDR3 is TGTGCCAGTAGTGTTACAGGGGGTAATGAAAAACTGTTTTTT. It is translated as CASSVTGGNEKLFF. The chain is built from TRBV19 and TRBJ1-4, with 8 bases aligning to TRBD1. Trimming at V came to 5 bases and at J to 4 bases, leaving 3 bases not matched to a gene. The CDR3 is 14 amino acids. Germline loops: CDR1 LNHDA, CDR2 SQIVND (reference sequence).

The chain links TRBV5-1 to TRBJ2-2, with D perhaps TRBD1 (5 bases). Trimming removed 2 bases at V and 8 bases at J, with 13 bases between. CDR1 and CDR2 from the germline V gene are SGHRS and YFSETQ. The CDR3 length is 14 residues. The CDR3 sequence: CASSLWQGFGELFF. The CDR3 region has the DNA TGCGCCAGCAGCTTATGGCAGGGATTTGGGGAGCTGTTTTTT.

Here the CDR3 DNA reads TGTGCCAGCAGCAGGGCTGGCGGGAGGGTTCAAGAGACCCAGTACTTC. Protein: CASSRAGGRVQETQYF. This rearrangement joins TRBV5-4 to TRBJ2-5; 9 bases agree with TRBD2. V lost 4 bases, J lost 2 bases, and 9 bases stayed unmatched. The CDR3 length is 16 residues. The germline gives CDR1 SGHNT, CDR2 YYREEE (reference sequence). Full variable domain (outside the CDR3, taken from reference TRBV5-4 and TRBJ2-5): ETGVTQSPTHLIKTRGQQVTLRCSSQSGHNTVSWYQQALGQGPQFIFQYYREEENGRGNFPPRFSGLQFPNYSSELNVNALELDDSALYLCASSRAGGRVQETQYFGPGTRLLVL.

This rearrangement joins TRBV6-5 to TRBJ1-6, with 7 bases fitting TRBD1. Trimming removed 6 bases from V and 5 bases from J; junction bases left unmatched: 7. Germline V gives CDR1 MNHEY, CDR2 SVGAGI. This CDR3 comprises 15 residues. The CDR3 DNA reads as TGTGCCAGCAGACCCGGGACAGACAATAATTCACCCCTCCACTTT. Protein product: CASRPGTDNNSPLHF.

The DNA of the CDR3 is TGTGCCAGCAAGCAAGCGGACTCCTATAATTCACCCCTCCACTTT. Translation: CASKQADSYNSPLHF. The rearrangement uses TRBV6-5 and TRBJ1-6; no firm D call. From germline, CDR1 is MNHEY and CDR2 SVGAGI. V lost 7 bases and J 0 bases, leaving 10 bases between the germline ends. The CDR3 is 15 amino acids.

On this clone: An end of the junction differs from the germline gene, which may be a read error. V and J are TRBV7-9 and TRBJ1-3; D gene ambiguous. The V gene's germline CDR1 is SEHNR and CDR2 FQNEAQ (reference sequence). The CDR3 loop spans 12 amino acids. This chain's CDR3 is CASSLERSWVHF. CDR3 DNA sequence: TGTGCCAGCAGCTTAGAGAGGAGCTGGGTCCATTTT.

V and J are TRBV30 and TRBJ1-4; TRBD1 matches 7 bases. Germline values: CDR1 GTSNPN, CDR2 SVGIG (reference sequence). The CDR3 covers 13 residues. J lost 3 bases, V lost 3 bases, and 1 base had no gene match. The CDR3 region is CAWRDRPNEKLFF. As DNA, the CDR3 is TGTGCCTGGAGGGACAGGCCTAATGAAAAACTGTTTTTT.

The chain uses TRBV18 and TRBJ1-3; D gene unclear. Trimming removed 1 base at V and 0 bases at J, with 7 bases between. The CDR3 has 15 amino acids. The germline V gene encodes CDR1 KGHSH and CDR2 LQKENI. CDR3: CASSPLRDSGNTIYF. The CDR3 DNA reads TGTGCCAGCTCACCACTTCGCGACTCTGGAAACACCATATATTTT.

In DNA form, the CDR3 reads TGTGCCACCAGCAGATCCGGGACTCCCAATGAAAAACTGTTTTTT. As protein: CATSRSGTPNEKLFF. V and J are TRBV15 and TRBJ1-4; TRBD1 is a possible D gene (5 bases). CDR1 LNHNV and CDR2 YYDKDF come from the germline V gene (reference sequence). V gave up 2 bases and J gave up 5 bases, with 12 bases separating them. CDR3 length equals 15 residues.

The J gene is TRBJ1-5, the V gene TRBV5-5; 9 nucleotides agree with TRBD1. Germline V gene data show CDR1 as SGHKS and CDR2 as YYEKEE (reference sequence). The V gene end was trimmed by 4 bases and the J gene end by 7 bases; junction bases not matched to a gene: 3. The CDR3 contains 13 residues. This chain's CDR3 is CASSRDREQPQHF. Here the CDR3 DNA reads TGTGCCAGCAGCCGGGACAGGGAACAGCCCCAGCATTTT.

The chain uses TRBV28 and TRBJ1-3; possible D gene TRBD1, 6 bases. CDR1 and CDR2 (germline): MDHEN, SYDVKM. CDR3 length equals 15 residues. V was clipped by 3 bases and J by 4 bases, with 13 bases between them. The CDR3 protein is CASSFPGTGGNTIYF. DNA for the CDR3: TGTGCCAGCAGTTTCCCCGGAACAGGGGGAAACACCATATATTTT.

This chain joins TRBV28 and TRBJ1-1, with a weak D call TRBD1 (5 bases). The germline V gene encodes CDR1 MDHEN and CDR2 SYDVKM. V was trimmed by 7 bases and J by 1 base, leaving 10 bases between them. The length of the CDR3 is 13 residues. CDR3 amino acids: CASTDRPNTEAFF. DNA of the CDR3: TGTGCCAGCACCGACAGACCGAACACTGAAGCTTTCTTT.

V usage is TRBV27 and J usage is TRBJ2-7, with 9 bases identical to TRBD1. The CDR3 totals 15 residues. Looked up from germline, CDR1 is MNHEY and CDR2 is SMNVEV (reference sequence). V was clipped by 6 bases and J by 4 bases; unmatched bases: 10. CDR3 in DNA: TGTGCCAGCAGACCCGGGACAGGGAGGAGGTACGAGCAGTACTTC. Protein: CASRPGTGRRYEQYF.

This rearrangement joins TRBV4-1 to TRBJ1-1; D remains unclear. The CDR3 has 13 residues. Trimming took off 4 bases at V and 8 bases at J, with 14 bases between the two ends. In germline, CDR1 is MGHRA, CDR2 YSYEKL. CDR3 loop: CASSPQRLNEAFF. The CDR3 DNA is TGCGCCAGCAGCCCTCAAAGACTGAACGAAGCTTTCTTT.